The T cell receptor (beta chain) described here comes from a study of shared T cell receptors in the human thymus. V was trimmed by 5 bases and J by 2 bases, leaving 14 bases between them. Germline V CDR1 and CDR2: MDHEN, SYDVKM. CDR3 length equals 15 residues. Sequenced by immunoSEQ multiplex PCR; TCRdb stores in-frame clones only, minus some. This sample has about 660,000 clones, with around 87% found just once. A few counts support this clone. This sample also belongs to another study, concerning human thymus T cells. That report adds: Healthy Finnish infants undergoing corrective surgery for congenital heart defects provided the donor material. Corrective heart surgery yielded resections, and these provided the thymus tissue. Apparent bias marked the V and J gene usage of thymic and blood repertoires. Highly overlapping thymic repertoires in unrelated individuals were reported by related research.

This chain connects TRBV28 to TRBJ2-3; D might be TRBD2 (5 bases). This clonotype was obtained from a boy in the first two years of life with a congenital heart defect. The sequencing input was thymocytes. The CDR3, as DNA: TGTGCCAGCAGTCAGAGGGATACTTTCACAGATACGCAGTATTTT. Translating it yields CASSQRDTFTDTQYF.